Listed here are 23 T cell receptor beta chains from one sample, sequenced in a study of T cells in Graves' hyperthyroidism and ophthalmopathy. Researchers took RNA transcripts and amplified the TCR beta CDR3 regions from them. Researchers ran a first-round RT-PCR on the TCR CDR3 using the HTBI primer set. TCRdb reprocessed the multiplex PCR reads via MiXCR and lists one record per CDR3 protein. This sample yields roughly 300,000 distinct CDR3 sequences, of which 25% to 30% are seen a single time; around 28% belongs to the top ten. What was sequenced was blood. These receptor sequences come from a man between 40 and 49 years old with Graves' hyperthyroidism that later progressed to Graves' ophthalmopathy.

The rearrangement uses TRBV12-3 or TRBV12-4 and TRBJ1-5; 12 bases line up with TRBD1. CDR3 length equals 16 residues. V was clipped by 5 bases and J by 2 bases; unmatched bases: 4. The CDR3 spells CASSGTGGGGNQPQHF. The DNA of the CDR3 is TGTGCCAGCAGTGGGACAGGGGGCGGGGGCAATCAGCCCCAGCATTTT.

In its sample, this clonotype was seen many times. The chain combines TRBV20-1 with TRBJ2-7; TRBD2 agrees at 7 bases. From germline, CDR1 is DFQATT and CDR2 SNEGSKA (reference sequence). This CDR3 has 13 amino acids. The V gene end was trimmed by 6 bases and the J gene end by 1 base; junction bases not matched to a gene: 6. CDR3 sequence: CSANRDYSYEQYF. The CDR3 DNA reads TGCAGTGCCAATAGGGACTATTCCTACGAGCAGTACTTC.

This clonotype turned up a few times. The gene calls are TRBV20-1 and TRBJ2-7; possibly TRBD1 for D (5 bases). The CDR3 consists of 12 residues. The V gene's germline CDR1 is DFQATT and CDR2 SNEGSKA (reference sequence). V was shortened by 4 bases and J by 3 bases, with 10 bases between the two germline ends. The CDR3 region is CSAKQAVYEQYF. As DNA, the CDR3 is TGCAGTGCTAAACAGGCGGTCTACGAGCAGTACTTC.

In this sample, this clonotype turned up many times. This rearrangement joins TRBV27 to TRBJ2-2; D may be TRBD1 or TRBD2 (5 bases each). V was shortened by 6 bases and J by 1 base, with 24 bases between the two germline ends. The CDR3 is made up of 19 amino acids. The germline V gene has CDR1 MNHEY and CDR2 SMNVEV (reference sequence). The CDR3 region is CASSRSVPGPNWNTGELFF. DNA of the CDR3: TGTGCCAGCAGCAGGAGTGTACCGGGACCGAATTGGAACACCGGGGAGCTGTTTTTT.

The CDR3 DNA reads as TGCGCCAGCAGCTTGGACCGACTAGCGGGATTCTACGAGCAGTACTTC. Translating gives CASSLDRLAGFYEQYF. V is TRBV5-1 and J is TRBJ2-7; 11 bases are shared with TRBD2. The V and J ends lost 0 bases and 3 bases, in that order; junction bases with no gene match: 5. The CDR3 loop spans 16 amino acids. Germline V CDR1 and CDR2: SGHRS, YFSETQ. Filled out from reference TRBV5-1 and TRBJ2-7, the complete variable domain reads KAGVTQTPRYLIKTRGQQVTLSCSPISGHRSVSWYQQTPGQGLQFLFEYFSETQRNKGNFPGRFSGRQFSNSRSEMNVSTLELGDSALYLCASSLDRLAGFYEQYFGPGTRLTVT.

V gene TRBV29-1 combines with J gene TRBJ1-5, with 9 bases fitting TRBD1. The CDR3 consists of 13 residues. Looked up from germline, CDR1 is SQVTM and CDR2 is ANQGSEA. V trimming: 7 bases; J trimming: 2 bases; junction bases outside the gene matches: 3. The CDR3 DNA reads TGCAGCGCTGGACAGGGGCGCAATCAGCCCCAGCATTTT. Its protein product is CSAGQGRNQPQHF.

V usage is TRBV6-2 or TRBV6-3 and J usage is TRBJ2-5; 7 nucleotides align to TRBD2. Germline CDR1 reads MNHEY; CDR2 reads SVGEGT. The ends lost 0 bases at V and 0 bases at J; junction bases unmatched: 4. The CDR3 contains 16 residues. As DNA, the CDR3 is TGTGCCAGCAGTTACTCCCTGACTAGCTACCAAGAGACCCAGTACTTC. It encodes CASSYSLTSYQETQYF.

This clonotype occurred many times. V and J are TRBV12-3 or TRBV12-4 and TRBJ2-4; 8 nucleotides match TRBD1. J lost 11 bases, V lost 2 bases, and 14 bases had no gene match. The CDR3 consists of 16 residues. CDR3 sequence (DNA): TGTGCCAGCAGTTTACGCCCTATCATGACAGGGGCTGTTCAGTACTTC. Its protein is CASSLRPIMTGAVQYF.

CDR3 loop: CASNRLAGAYEQYF. CDR3 nucleotides: TGTGCCAGCAACCGACTAGCGGGTGCCTACGAGCAGTACTTC. The chain links TRBV7-2 to TRBJ2-7; 10 bases fit TRBD2. CDR1 and CDR2 (germline): SGHTA, FQGNSA. CDR3 size: 14 residues. J gave up 2 bases and V 7 bases, and 5 bases lay outside the gene matches.

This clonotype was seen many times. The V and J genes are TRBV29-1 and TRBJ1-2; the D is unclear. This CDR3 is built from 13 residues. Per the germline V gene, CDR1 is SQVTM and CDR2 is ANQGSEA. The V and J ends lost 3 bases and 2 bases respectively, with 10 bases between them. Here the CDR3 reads CSVDMRGNYGYTF. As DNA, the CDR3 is TGCAGCGTTGATATGCGAGGAAACTATGGCTACACCTTC.

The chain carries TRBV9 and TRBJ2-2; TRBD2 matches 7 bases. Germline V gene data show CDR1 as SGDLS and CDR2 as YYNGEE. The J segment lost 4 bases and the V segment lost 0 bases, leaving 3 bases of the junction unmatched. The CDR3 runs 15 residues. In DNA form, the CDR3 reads TGTGCCAGCAGCGTAGCCTCGGGGGGCACCGGGGAGCTGTTTTTT. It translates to CASSVASGGTGELFF.

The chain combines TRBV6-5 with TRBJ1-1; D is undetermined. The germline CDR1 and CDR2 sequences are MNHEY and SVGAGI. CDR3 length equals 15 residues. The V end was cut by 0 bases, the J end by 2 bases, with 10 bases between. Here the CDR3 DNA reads TGTGCCAGCAGTTACTCGACATTGACTAACACTGAAGCTTTCTTT. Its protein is CASSYSTLTNTEAFF.

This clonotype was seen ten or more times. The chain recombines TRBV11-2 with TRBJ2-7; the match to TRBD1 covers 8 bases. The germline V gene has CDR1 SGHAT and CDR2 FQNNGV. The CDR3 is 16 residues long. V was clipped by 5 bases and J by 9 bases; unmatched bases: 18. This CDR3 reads CASSPRILNSTGGQYF. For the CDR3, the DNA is TGTGCCAGCAGCCCACGCATCCTAAATTCAACAGGGGGGCAGTACTTC.

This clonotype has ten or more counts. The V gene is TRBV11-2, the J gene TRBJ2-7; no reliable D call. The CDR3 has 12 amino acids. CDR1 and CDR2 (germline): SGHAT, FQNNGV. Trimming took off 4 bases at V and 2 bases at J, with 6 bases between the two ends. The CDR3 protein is CASSSETYEQYF. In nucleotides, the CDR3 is TGTGCCAGCAGCTCCGAAACCTACGAGCAGTACTTC.

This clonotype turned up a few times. CDR3 sequence (DNA): TGTGCCAGCAGATTCAGACCCGGGACTGATAATGGCTACACCTTC. Translation gives CASRFRPGTDNGYTF. V and J are TRBV6-1 and TRBJ1-2; D might be TRBD1 (5 bases). The ends were cut back, 6 bases at V and 6 bases at J, with 20 bases in the middle. The CDR3 totals 15 residues. CDR1 is MNHNS and CDR2 is SASEGT in the germline V gene.

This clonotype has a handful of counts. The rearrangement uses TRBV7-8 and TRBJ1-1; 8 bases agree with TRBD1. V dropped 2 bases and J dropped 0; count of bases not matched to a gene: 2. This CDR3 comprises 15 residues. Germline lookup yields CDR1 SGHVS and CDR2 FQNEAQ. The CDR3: CASSLQGALNTEAFF. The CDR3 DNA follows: TGTGCCAGCAGCTTACAGGGGGCCCTGAACACTGAAGCTTTCTTT.

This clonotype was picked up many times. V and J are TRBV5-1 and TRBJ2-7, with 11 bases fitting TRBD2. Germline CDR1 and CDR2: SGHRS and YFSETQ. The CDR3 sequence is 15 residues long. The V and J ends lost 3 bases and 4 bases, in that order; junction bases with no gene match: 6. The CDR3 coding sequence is TGCGCCAGCAGCTACGACGGGACTAGCGGTTACGAGCAGTACTTC. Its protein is CASSYDGTSGYEQYF.

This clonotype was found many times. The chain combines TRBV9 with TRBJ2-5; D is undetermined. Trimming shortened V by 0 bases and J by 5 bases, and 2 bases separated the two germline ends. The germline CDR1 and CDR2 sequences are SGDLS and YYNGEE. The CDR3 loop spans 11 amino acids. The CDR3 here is CASSVAETQYF. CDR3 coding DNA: TGTGCCAGCAGCGTAGCGGAGACCCAGTACTTC.

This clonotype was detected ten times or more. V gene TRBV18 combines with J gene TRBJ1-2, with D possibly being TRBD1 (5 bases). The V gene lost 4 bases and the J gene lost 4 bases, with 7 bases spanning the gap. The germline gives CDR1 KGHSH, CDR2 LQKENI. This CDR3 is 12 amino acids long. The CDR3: CASSRGVYGYTF. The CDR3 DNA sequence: TGTGCCAGCTCACGGGGGGTCTATGGCTACACCTTC.

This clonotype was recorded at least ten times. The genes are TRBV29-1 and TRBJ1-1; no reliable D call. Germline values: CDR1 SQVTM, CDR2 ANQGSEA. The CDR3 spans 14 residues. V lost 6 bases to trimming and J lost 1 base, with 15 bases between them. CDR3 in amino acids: CSVSSATKNTEAFF. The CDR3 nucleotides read TGCAGCGTATCGAGTGCCACCAAGAACACTGAAGCTTTCTTT.

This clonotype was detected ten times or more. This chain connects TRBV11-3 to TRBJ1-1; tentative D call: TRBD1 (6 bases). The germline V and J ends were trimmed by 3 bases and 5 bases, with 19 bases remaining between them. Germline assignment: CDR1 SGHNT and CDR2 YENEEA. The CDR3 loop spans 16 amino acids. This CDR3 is CASSLMGGRSGTEAFF. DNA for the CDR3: TGTGCCAGCAGCTTGATGGGGGGGCGAAGTGGTACTGAAGCTTTCTTT. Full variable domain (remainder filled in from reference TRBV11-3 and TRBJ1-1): EAGVVQSPRYKIIEKKQPVAFWCNPISGHNTLYWYLQNLGQGPELLIRYENEEAVDDSQLPKDRFSAERLKGVDSTLKIQPAELGDSAVYLCASSLMGGRSGTEAFFGQGTRLTVV.

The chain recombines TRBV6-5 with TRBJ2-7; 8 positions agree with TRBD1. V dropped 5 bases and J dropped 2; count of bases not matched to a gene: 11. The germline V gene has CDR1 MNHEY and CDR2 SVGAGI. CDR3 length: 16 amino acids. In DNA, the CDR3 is TGTGCCAGCAGTACCGACCTGAGACAGGGGCCCTACGAGCAGTACTTC. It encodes CASSTDLRQGPYEQYF.

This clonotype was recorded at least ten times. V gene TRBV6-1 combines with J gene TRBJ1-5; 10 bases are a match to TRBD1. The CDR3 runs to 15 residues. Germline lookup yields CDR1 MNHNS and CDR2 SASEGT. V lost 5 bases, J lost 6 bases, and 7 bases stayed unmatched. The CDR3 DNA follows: TGTGCCAGCAGTCCCGACAGGGGGCTCACTCAGCCCCAGCATTTT. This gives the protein CASSPDRGLTQPQHF.